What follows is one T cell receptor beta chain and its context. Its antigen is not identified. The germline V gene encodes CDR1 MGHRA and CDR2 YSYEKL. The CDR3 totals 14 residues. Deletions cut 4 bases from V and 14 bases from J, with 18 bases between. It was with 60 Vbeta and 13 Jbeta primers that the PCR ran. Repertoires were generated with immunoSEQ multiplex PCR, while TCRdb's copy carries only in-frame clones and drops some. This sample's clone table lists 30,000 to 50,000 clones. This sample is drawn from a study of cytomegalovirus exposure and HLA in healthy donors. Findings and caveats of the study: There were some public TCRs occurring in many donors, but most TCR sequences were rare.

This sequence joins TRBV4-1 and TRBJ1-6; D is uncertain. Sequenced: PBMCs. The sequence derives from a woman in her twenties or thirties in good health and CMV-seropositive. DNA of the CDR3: TGCGCCAGCAGCCTAAGCGACGAGGGAGGTTCCCTCCACTTT. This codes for CASSLSDEGGSLHF.